Listed below are T cell receptor beta chains from one sample, sequenced in a study of shared clonotypes between healthy human individuals. The repertoire was sequenced with immunoSEQ multiplex PCR; TCRdb's copy has only in-frame clones and lacks some. The sample has over a million clones; around 98.5% are singletons. The source material was naive CD4+ T cells sorted from blood. The receptors derive from a man aged 30 to 45 in good health. Each CDR3 is given with its conserved first and last residue. A D gene is named only where the DNA matches it firmly. Expanded clones are given a class, and other clones once, few, many or no size at all.

cdr3_aa,cdr3_nt,v_call,clone_size,j_call,d_call
CASSLEGVPKNIQYF,TGCGCCAGCAGCTTGGAGGGGGTACCCAAAAACATTCAGTACTTC,TRBV5-1,once,TRBJ2-4,-
CASSTRDSRYGYTF,TGTGCCAGCAGTACCCGGGACAGTCGGTATGGCTACACCTTC,TRBV27,-,TRBJ1-2,TRBD1
CSVELGAGGGEQYF,TGCAGCGTTGAGTTGGGAGCGGGAGGGGGCGAGCAGTACTTC,TRBV29-1,-,TRBJ2-7,TRBD2
CASSSRTSGSNVVTDTQYF,TGTGCCAGCAGCTCACGGACTAGCGGGAGCAATGTGGTCACAGATACGCAGTATTTT,TRBV7-2,once,TRBJ2-3,TRBD2
CASSVSLAGARLGTDTQYF,TGTGCCAGCAGCGTAAGCCTAGCGGGAGCTCGGCTTGGCACAGATACGCAGTATTTT,TRBV9,-,TRBJ2-3,TRBD2
CASSEGRLAGPEQFF,TGTGCCAGCAGTGAAGGTCGACTAGCGGGTCCTGAGCAGTTCTTC,TRBV2,once,TRBJ2-1,TRBD2
CASSPTDRGPQNIQYF,TGTGCCAGCAGCCCAACAGACAGGGGGCCTCAAAACATTCAGTACTTC,TRBV7-2,-,TRBJ2-4,TRBD1
CARSLQVERENTYEQYF,TGTGCCAGAAGCTTGCAGGTTGAGCGGGAGAATACCTACGAGCAGTACTTC,TRBV5-3,-,TRBJ2-7,TRBD2
CASSPRTGNNEQFF,TGTGCCAGCAGTCCCCGGACAGGAAACAATGAGCAGTTCTTC,TRBV27,-,TRBJ2-1,TRBD1
CASSFDRNNQPQHF,TGTGCCAGCAGCTTTGACAGAAACAATCAGCCCCAGCATTTT,TRBV5-5,-,TRBJ1-5,-
CASSARAGGGTDTQYF,TGTGCCAGCAGCGCTCGAGCGGGAGGGGGGACAGATACGCAGTATTTT,TRBV9,-,TRBJ2-3,TRBD2
CAWSGGGEQPQHF,TGTGCCTGGAGTGGGGGAGGGGAACAGCCCCAGCATTTT,TRBV30,-,TRBJ1-5,-
CASSLMRATGANVLTF,TGTGCCAGCAGTTTAATGCGGGCGACGGGGGCCAACGTCCTGACTTTC,TRBV28,once,TRBJ2-6,-
CASSPGTGRDQPQHF,TGTGCCAGCTCACCCGGGACAGGGCGAGATCAGCCCCAGCATTTT,TRBV18,-,TRBJ1-5,TRBD1
CASPAGAADTQYF,TGTGCCAGCCCGGCGGGAGCGGCAGATACGCAGTATTTT,TRBV6-5,-,TRBJ2-3,TRBD2
CASRTSGPFTGELFF,TGTGCCAGCAGAACAAGCGGGCCCTTTACCGGGGAGCTGTTTTTT,TRBV5-4,-,TRBJ2-2,-
CASSFSSGSTGELFF,TGTGCCAGCAGCTTCTCAAGCGGGAGCACCGGGGAGCTGTTTTTT,TRBV7-2,-,TRBJ2-2,TRBD2
CASSINRDTRNQPQHF,TGTGCCAGTAGTATTAATAGGGACACTCGCAATCAGCCCCAGCATTTT,TRBV19,-,TRBJ1-5,-
CASSVGPPYEQYF,TGTGCCAGCAGCGTAGGGCCCCCCTACGAGCAGTACTTC,TRBV9,once,TRBJ2-7,-
CASSRGGTGSEAFF,TGTGCCAGCAGTCGGGGCGGGACAGGGTCTGAAGCTTTCTTT,TRBV2,-,TRBJ1-1,TRBD1
CASSRHSNDEQFF,TGTGCCAGCTCCCGCCACTCTAATGATGAGCAGTTCTTC,TRBV18,-,TRBJ2-1,-
CASSLQTSYQETQYF,TGCGCCAGCAGCTTGCAAACTAGTTACCAAGAGACCCAGTACTTC,TRBV5-1,-,TRBJ2-5,-
CASSTPGTPQETQYF,TGTGCCAGCAGCACTCCCGGCACTCCCCAAGAGACCCAGTACTTC,TRBV5-6,-,TRBJ2-5,-
CASSLYGTDTQYF,TGCGCCAGCAGCTTGTATGGCACAGATACGCAGTATTTT,TRBV5-1,few,TRBJ2-3,-
CASSLRTSGSPDTQYF,TGTGCCAGCAGCTTAAGGACTAGCGGGAGCCCTGATACGCAGTATTTT,TRBV7-6,-,TRBJ2-3,TRBD2
CASSHNTEAFF,TGTGCCAGCAGCCACAACACTGAAGCTTTCTTT,TRBV28,-,TRBJ1-1,-
CATSRPRGTGHFIEETQYF,TGTGCCACCAGCAGACCCAGAGGGACAGGGCATTTCATTGAAGAGACCCAGTACTTC,TRBV15,once,TRBJ2-5,TRBD1
CASSPLGGSSYEQYF,TGTGCCAGCAGCCCGCTAGGCGGGAGCTCCTACGAGCAGTACTTC,TRBV6-1,-,TRBJ2-7,TRBD2
CASSESKGLTEKLFF,TGTGCCAGCAGTGAATCGAAGGGGCTTACTGAAAAACTGTTTTTT,TRBV25-1,-,TRBJ1-4,-
CASSQHPLAKNIQYF,TGTGCCAGCAGTCAACACCCGCTGGCCAAAAACATTCAGTACTTC,TRBV27,-,TRBJ2-4,-
CASTPGGAGISYEQYF,TGTGCCAGCACACCAGGGGGTGCGGGGATCTCCTACGAGCAGTACTTC,TRBV5-6,-,TRBJ2-7,-
CASSFPEVSEQYF,TGTGCCAGCAGTTTCCCGGAAGTGAGCGAGCAGTACTTC,TRBV28,-,TRBJ2-7,-
CASSQDPGRQGLEQYF,TGTGCCAGCAGCCAAGATCCTGGGAGACAGGGCCTCGAGCAGTACTTC,TRBV4-2,-,TRBJ2-7,TRBD1
CASRGQGDTFF,TGTGCCAGCAGGGGACAGGGGGATACTTTCTTT,TRBV6-5,-,TRBJ1-1,TRBD1
CASSWAGASDEQFF,TGCGCCAGCAGCTGGGCGGGAGCGAGCGATGAGCAGTTCTTC,TRBV5-1,-,TRBJ2-1,TRBD2
CASSRRRGGTWTGELFF,TGCGCCAGCAGCCGACGACGCGGGGGGACCTGGACCGGGGAGCTGTTTTTT,TRBV10-2,-,TRBJ2-2,TRBD2
CASSLGQGSYNEQFF,TGTGCCAGCAGCTTGGGGCAGGGGTCCTACAATGAGCAGTTCTTC,TRBV7-3,-,TRBJ2-1,-
CASSQEFWVGEQFF,TGCGCCAGCAGCCAAGAGTTCTGGGTGGGCGAGCAGTTCTTC,TRBV4-3,-,TRBJ2-1,-
CASSLDPLGAGELFF,TGTGCCAGCAGCTTAGATCCACTAGGTGCCGGGGAGCTGTTTTTT,TRBV11-2,-,TRBJ2-2,-
CASSKGGRGNTEAFF,TGTGCCAGCAGTAAAGGGGGCAGGGGGAACACTGAAGCTTTCTTT,TRBV2,-,TRBJ1-1,TRBD1
CAWSKGTALGGPGNTIYF,TGTGCCTGGAGTAAAGGTACAGCTCTCGGAGGACCTGGAAACACCATATATTTT,TRBV30,-,TRBJ1-3,-
CASGQQGANQPQHF,TGTGCCAGCGGCCAGCAGGGAGCCAATCAGCCCCAGCATTTT,TRBV2,-,TRBJ1-5,-
CASSFVEGYEQYF,TGTGCCAGCAGCTTTGTGGAGGGCTACGAGCAGTACTTC,TRBV7-2,-,TRBJ2-7,-
CASSEAQRFPGSNQPQHF,TGTGCCAGCAGTGAAGCGCAACGTTTTCCAGGGAGCAATCAGCCCCAGCATTTT,TRBV6-1,-,TRBJ1-5,-
CASSIPASRRSGANVLTF,TGTGCCAGTAGTATACCGGCCTCCAGGAGATCTGGGGCCAACGTCCTGACTTTC,TRBV19,-,TRBJ2-6,-
CASSAGTAEQETQYF,TGCGCCAGCAGCGCAGGGACAGCTGAACAAGAGACCCAGTACTTC,TRBV5-1,-,TRBJ2-5,TRBD1
CASSLSGPRFSYEQYF,TGTGCCAGCAGCTTATCGGGGCCAAGATTTTCCTACGAGCAGTACTTC,TRBV11-2,-,TRBJ2-7,-
CASSPLGAGVAYEQYF,TGTGCCAGCTCACCACTGGGGGCGGGGGTGGCCTACGAGCAGTACTTC,TRBV18,-,TRBJ2-7,-
CASSVSGDQPQHF,TGTGCCAGCAGCGTATCAGGGGATCAGCCCCAGCATTTT,TRBV9,-,TRBJ1-5,-
CASSLAGTSGTDTQYF,TGTGCCAGCAGTCTTGCCGGGACTAGCGGAACAGATACGCAGTATTTT,TRBV7-2,-,TRBJ2-3,TRBD2
CASSQDLRPGPGELFF,TGCGCCAGCAGCCAAGATCTTAGGCCGGGGCCCGGGGAGCTGTTTTTT,TRBV4-3,-,TRBJ2-2,-
CASSYTGTSGSSPYEQYF,TGTGCCAGCAGCTATACCGGGACTAGCGGGAGTTCGCCCTACGAGCAGTACTTC,TRBV5-8,once,TRBJ2-7,TRBD2
CASSPPSSGELFF,TGTGCCAGCAGCCCCCCATCCTCCGGGGAGCTGTTTTTT,TRBV7-6,-,TRBJ2-2,-
CASSLSGIRSEQYF,TGTGCCAGCAGCCTTAGCGGGATCCGGAGCGAGCAGTACTTC,TRBV11-2,-,TRBJ2-7,TRBD2
CASSLIGNTIYF,TGTGCCAGCAGCTTAATAGGAAACACCATATATTTT,TRBV7-2,-,TRBJ1-3,-